What follows are 6 T cell receptor beta chains derived from one specimen sequenced in a study of blood T cells in healthy people across ages. For the second PCR, which ran for 7 to 11 cycles, a sample-barcoded 5' primer and a J-beta primer mix were used. TCRdb ran MiXCR on the 5' RACE reads and lists one entry per CDR3 protein. The sample lists about 680,000 distinct CDR3 sequences, over 45% occurring once. Source material: blood. The receptors stem from a woman in her sixties in good health.

As regards this clonotype: The junction differs from germline at one of its ends, possibly a read error. V gene TRBV12-3 or TRBV12-4 combines with J gene TRBJ2-5; D is possibly TRBD1 or TRBD2 (5 bases each). This CDR3 is 15 amino acids long. For the CDR3, the DNA is TGTGCCAGCAGCTCAGGGTTAGGGGACCAAGAGACCCAGTATTTC. This translates into CASSSGLGDQETQYF.

V gene TRBV29-1 combines with J gene TRBJ2-3; 7 positions agree with TRBD2. The junction had 9 bases not matched to a gene; V was cut back by 8 bases and J by 4 bases. Germline V gene sequence: CDR1 SQVTM, CDR2 ANQGSEA. This CDR3 spans 13 amino acids. The DNA for the CDR3 is TGCAGCTATGGGGAGGGCCCGTCAGATACGCAGTATTTT. Translating gives CSYGEGPSDTQYF.

V usage is TRBV6-2 or TRBV6-3 and J usage is TRBJ2-7; the match to TRBD1 covers 8 bases. The V gene's germline CDR1 is MNHEY and CDR2 SVGEGT. The CDR3 has 15 residues. The V gene end was trimmed by 6 bases and the J gene end by 3 bases; junction bases not matched to a gene: 10. The CDR3 DNA is TGTGCCAGCAGGAAAGGACAGGGCGTCCTCTACGAGCAGTACTTC. Translated, it gives CASRKGQGVLYEQYF.

The gene calls are TRBV6-6 and TRBJ2-7; 8 bases fit TRBD1. The CDR3 extends over 12 amino acids. The germline V gene has CDR1 MNHNY and CDR2 SVGAGI (reference sequence). J gave up 7 bases and V 6 bases, and 5 bases lay outside the gene matches. The CDR3 spells CASRRQGLEQYF. The CDR3 coding sequence is TGTGCCAGCAGACGACAGGGGCTTGAGCAGTACTTC.

This clonotype was counted ten times or more. The chain links TRBV15 to TRBJ2-7; 7 positions match TRBD2. Germline V gives CDR1 LNHNV, CDR2 YYDKDF (reference sequence). The CDR3 consists of 16 residues. The V and J ends lost 0 bases and 7 bases, in that order; junction bases with no gene match: 12. The CDR3 nucleotides are TGTGCCACCAGCAGAGATCTGAATTCCCCAGCGGGAGAGCAGTACTTC. Protein product: CATSRDLNSPAGEQYF.

The chain recombines TRBV6-5 with TRBJ2-3; D gene uncertain. The CDR3 runs to 13 residues. Germline CDR1 MNHEY, CDR2 SVGAGI. Trimming took 6 bases from V and 8 from J, leaving 15 bases between them. The chain's CDR3 is CASSGRSPGTQYF. CDR3 DNA sequence: TGTGCCAGCAGCGGACGGTCCCCTGGTACGCAGTATTTT.